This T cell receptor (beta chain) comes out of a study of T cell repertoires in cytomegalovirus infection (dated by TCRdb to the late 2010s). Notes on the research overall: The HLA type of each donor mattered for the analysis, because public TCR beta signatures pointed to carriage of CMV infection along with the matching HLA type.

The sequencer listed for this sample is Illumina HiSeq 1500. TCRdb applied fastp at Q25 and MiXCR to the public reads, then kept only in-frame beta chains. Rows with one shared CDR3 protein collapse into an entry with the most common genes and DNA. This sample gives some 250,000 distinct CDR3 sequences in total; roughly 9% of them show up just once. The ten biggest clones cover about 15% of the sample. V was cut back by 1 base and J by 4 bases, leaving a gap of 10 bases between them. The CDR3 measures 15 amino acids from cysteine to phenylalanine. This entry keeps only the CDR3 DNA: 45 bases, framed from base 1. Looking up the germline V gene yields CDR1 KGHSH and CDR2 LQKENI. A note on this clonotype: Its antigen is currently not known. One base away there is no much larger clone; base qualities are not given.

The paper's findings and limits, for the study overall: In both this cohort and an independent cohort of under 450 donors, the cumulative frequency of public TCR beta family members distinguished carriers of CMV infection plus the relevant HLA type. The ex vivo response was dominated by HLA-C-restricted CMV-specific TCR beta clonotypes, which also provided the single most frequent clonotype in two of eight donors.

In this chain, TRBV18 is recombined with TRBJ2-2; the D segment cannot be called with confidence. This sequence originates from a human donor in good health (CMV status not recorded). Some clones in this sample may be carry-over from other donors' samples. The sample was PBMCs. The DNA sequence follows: TGTGCCAGCTCACCACGTGGGCAGATCACCGGGGAGCTGTTTTTT. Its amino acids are CASSPRGQITGELFF. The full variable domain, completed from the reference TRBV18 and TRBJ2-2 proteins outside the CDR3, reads NAGVMQNPRHLVRRRGQEARLRCSPMKGHSHVYWYRQLPEEGLKFMVYLQKENIIDESGMPKERFSAEFPKEGPSILRIQQVVRGDSAAYFCASSPRGQITGELFFGEGSRLTVL.